The 17 T cell receptor beta chains in this list originate from one sample, sequenced in a study of metastatic and nonmetastatic thyroid tumors. Patients had received no treatment of any kind before thyroid surgery. TCRdb re-called clones via MiXCR from the PCR reads. The sample has some 20,000 clones, approximately 40% seen once. Sequencing used tumor tissue. The receptor set was obtained from a female donor with papillary thyroid cancer or a benign thyroid nodule (not recorded which). Some clones in this sample may be carry-over from other donors' samples.

This clone has a single count. As DNA, the CDR3 is TGTGCCAGCAGTGGACCAATACTAGCGGGGGGGCCCGCTGAGCAGTTCTTC. Translated: CASSGPILAGGPAEQFF. This chain connects TRBV6-1 to TRBJ2-1; TRBD2 matches 13 bases. V lost 4 bases and J lost 9; bases outside the gene matches: 12. This CDR3 has 17 residues. Germline CDR1 reads MNHNS; CDR2 reads SASEGT.

The V and J genes are TRBV6-1 and TRBJ2-3; 7 bases line up with TRBD1. Germline loops: CDR1 MNHNS, CDR2 SASEGT. CDR3 size: 16 residues. V gave up 5 bases and J gave up 2 bases; unmatched junction bases: 10. CDR3 DNA sequence: TGTGCCAGCAGTACAACAGGGGACACCCTCACAGATACGCAGTATTTT. This codes for CASSTTGDTLTDTQYF.

The chain's CDR3 is CASSLDRVNEQYF. The DNA of the CDR3 is TGTGCCAGCAGCTTAGACAGGGTCAACGAGCAGTACTTC. The chain recombines TRBV7-2 with TRBJ2-7, with TRBD1 as a possible D gene (6 bases). V dropped 1 base and J dropped 5 bases, with 9 bases sitting between them. The CDR3 covers 13 residues. Germline CDR1 SGHTA, CDR2 FQGNSA.

J is TRBJ2-7 and V is TRBV6-2 or TRBV6-3; TRBD1 is a possible D gene (6 bases). Trimming removed 0 bases from V and 3 bases from J, with 21 bases in between. Per germline, CDR1 MNHEY and CDR2 SVGEGT. The CDR3 is 18 amino acids. The CDR3 nucleotides are TGTGCCAGCAGTTACTCGAGTAGAACAGGGCTACTTAGCTACGAGCAGTACTTC. Encoded protein: CASSYSSRTGLLSYEQYF.

The V gene is TRBV6-5, the J gene TRBJ2-2; 15 nucleotides align to TRBD2. The CDR3 has 18 residues. Trimming cost V 6 bases and J 4 bases; bases outside gene matches: 9. CDR1 MNHEY and CDR2 SVGAGI come from the germline V gene. The CDR3 nucleotides are TGTGCCAGCAGCCAGCCGGGACTAGCGGGGGGAATCACCGGGGAGCTGTTTTTT. Its protein is CASSQPGLAGGITGELFF.

The chain has TRBV5-1 and TRBJ2-1; TRBD1 matches 8 bases. Germline V gives CDR1 SGHRS, CDR2 YFSETQ. The junction had 2 bases not matched to a gene; V was cut back by 3 bases and J by 6 bases. CDR3 size: 13 residues. Here the CDR3 reads CASSSTGANEQFF. In nucleotides, the CDR3 is TGCGCCAGCAGCTCGACAGGGGCCAATGAGCAGTTCTTC.

The chain couples TRBV10-3 to TRBJ2-4; 8 nucleotides match TRBD2. The CDR3 extends over 17 amino acids. V lost 10 bases to trimming and J lost 1 base; unmatched junction nucleotides: 15. CDR1 is ENHRY and CDR2 is SYGVKD in the germline V gene. CDR3 sequence: CATRFDGSSGAKNIQYF. The CDR3 bases are TGTGCCACCCGTTTCGACGGGTCTAGCGGGGCCAAAAACATTCAGTACTTC.

This clone was seen more than once but under ten times. J is TRBJ2-1 and V is TRBV10-1; the match to TRBD2 covers 10 bases. The CDR3 has 15 residues. From germline, CDR1 is WNHNN and CDR2 SYGVQD (reference sequence). The trim removed 5 bases at V and 5 bases at J, leaving 6 bases unmatched. The chain's CDR3 is CASSSGLAADNEQFF. In nucleotides, the CDR3 is TGCGCCAGCAGTTCAGGACTAGCGGCCGACAATGAGCAGTTCTTC.

This clone showed up just a few times. V is TRBV12-3 or TRBV12-4 and J is TRBJ1-2, with TRBD1 identical over 8 bases. V gave up 2 bases and J gave up 8 bases; unmatched junction bases: 7. The CDR3 loop spans 14 amino acids. CDR3 in amino acids: CASSLIQGARGYTF. In DNA form, the CDR3 reads TGTGCCAGCAGTTTAATTCAGGGGGCGCGAGGCTACACCTTC.

This clone was observed a few times. CDR3 sequence reads: CASTGTASSYNSPLHF. The CDR3, as DNA: TGTGCCAGCACCGGTACGGCTAGCTCCTATAATTCACCCCTCCACTTT. This sequence joins TRBV27 and TRBJ1-6, with unresolved D. Germline V gene data show CDR1 as MNHEY and CDR2 as SMNVEV (reference sequence). The CDR3 sequence is 16 residues long. The germline V and J ends were trimmed by 7 bases and 0 bases, with 13 bases remaining between them.

This chain links TRBV20-1 with TRBJ2-7, with 7 nucleotides matching TRBD2. The germline CDR1 and CDR2 sequences are DFQATT and SNEGSKA (reference sequence). This CDR3 comprises 15 residues. V shed 6 bases, J shed 4 bases, and the junction held 15 bases outside the gene matches. The CDR3 loop reads CSATSRAGVRYEQYF. In nucleotides, the CDR3 is TGCAGTGCCACCTCCCGGGCGGGAGTACGATACGAGCAGTACTTC.

The chain joins TRBV29-1 to TRBJ1-2, with unresolved D. CDR1 is SQVTM and CDR2 is ANQGSEA in the germline V gene. This CDR3 is built from 13 residues. The V end was cut by 7 bases, the J end by 4 bases, with 16 bases between. The CDR3 loop reads CSGRVGLGYGYTF. The CDR3 nucleotides are TGCAGCGGCCGGGTGGGCCTGGGCTATGGCTACACCTTC.

The V gene is TRBV20-1, the J gene TRBJ2-6; D remains unclear. Trimming shortened V by 5 bases and J by 1 base, and 6 bases separated the two germline ends. The CDR3 covers 13 residues. Per the germline V gene, CDR1 is DFQATT and CDR2 is SNEGSKA (reference sequence). The CDR3 is CSAAVSGANVLTF. For the CDR3, the DNA is TGCAGTGCTGCCGTGTCTGGGGCCAACGTCCTGACTTTC.

This clone has a handful of counts. The CDR3 DNA sequence: TGTGCCAGCAGTTCGGGCTTTGACGCCAGCTCCTACAATGAGCAGTTCTTC. This codes for CASSSGFDASSYNEQFF. The V and J genes are TRBV12-3 or TRBV12-4 and TRBJ2-1; D gene uncertain. The V end lost 4 bases, the J end lost 0 bases, and 16 bases lay between the germline ends. The CDR3 consists of 17 residues.

The chain has TRBV4-1 and TRBJ2-7; 10 bases are a match to TRBD1. The CDR3 extends over 15 amino acids. Germline CDR1 reads MGHRA; CDR2 reads YSYEKL. V trimming: 1 base; J trimming: 5 bases; junction bases outside the gene matches: 5. The CDR3 is CASSQAKDRGDEQYF. CDR3 bases: TGCGCCAGCAGCCAAGCTAAGGACAGGGGGGACGAGCAGTACTTC.

The V and J genes are TRBV2 and TRBJ2-1; a weak D match, TRBD2 (5 bases). This CDR3 has 19 residues. Trimming removed 0 bases from V and 0 bases from J, with 18 bases in between. CDR1 SNHLY and CDR2 FYNNEI come from the germline V gene. The CDR3 reads CASSEAPPAFRDSYNEQFF. The CDR3 DNA reads as TGTGCCAGCAGTGAAGCGCCCCCCGCCTTCCGGGACTCCTACAATGAGCAGTTCTTC.

This chain uses TRBV20-1 with TRBJ2-1; 7 nucleotides align to TRBD2. Germline CDR1 and CDR2: DFQATT and SNEGSKA (reference sequence). V was pared by 0 bases and J by 1 base, with 6 bases of the junction left unmatched. The CDR3 has 16 residues. The CDR3 loop reads CSAREVGEGSYNEQFF. As DNA, the CDR3 is TGCAGTGCTAGAGAAGTAGGGGAGGGTTCCTACAATGAGCAGTTCTTC.